This T cell receptor beta chain was recorded in a study of T cell repertoires in cytomegalovirus infection. Findings and caveats of the study: Identification of carriers of CMV plus the relevant HLA was performed using cumulative public TCR beta family frequency.

The CDR3 runs to 16 residues. Between the trimmed V and J ends, which lost 2 bases and 5 bases, there was a span of 18 bases. Per germline, CDR1 MNHEY and CDR2 SVGAGI. Details on this clonotype: Antigen specificity is unknown.

TCRdb re-called the reads through MiXCR, storing one row per CDR3 protein. This sample has hundreds of thousands of distinct CDR3 sequences, with around 29% found just once. The chain uses TRBV6-5 and TRBJ2-5; maybe TRBD1 (7 bases). This receptor was obtained from a human donor in good health (CMV status not recorded). Some clones in this sample may be carry-over from other donors' samples. This material consisted of cultured CD8+ T cells from PBMCs, taken from culture after CMV antigen stimulation. The CDR3 coding sequence is TGTGCCAGCAGTTACGGAGGGGACAGCTGGGGGGAGACCCAGTACTTC. Residues: CASSYGGDSWGETQYF.